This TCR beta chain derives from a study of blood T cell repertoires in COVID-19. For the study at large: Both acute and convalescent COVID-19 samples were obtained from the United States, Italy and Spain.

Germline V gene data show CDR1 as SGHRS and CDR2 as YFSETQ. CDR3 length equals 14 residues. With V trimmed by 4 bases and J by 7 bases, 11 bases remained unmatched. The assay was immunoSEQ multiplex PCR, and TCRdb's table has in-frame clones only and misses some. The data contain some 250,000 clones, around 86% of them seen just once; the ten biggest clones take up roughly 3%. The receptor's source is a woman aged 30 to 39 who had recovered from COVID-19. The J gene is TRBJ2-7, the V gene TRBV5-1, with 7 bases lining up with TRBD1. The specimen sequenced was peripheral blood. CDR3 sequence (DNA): TGCGCCAGCAGCATTGGACAGGTCCCTTTGGAGCAGTACTTC. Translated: CASSIGQVPLEQYF.